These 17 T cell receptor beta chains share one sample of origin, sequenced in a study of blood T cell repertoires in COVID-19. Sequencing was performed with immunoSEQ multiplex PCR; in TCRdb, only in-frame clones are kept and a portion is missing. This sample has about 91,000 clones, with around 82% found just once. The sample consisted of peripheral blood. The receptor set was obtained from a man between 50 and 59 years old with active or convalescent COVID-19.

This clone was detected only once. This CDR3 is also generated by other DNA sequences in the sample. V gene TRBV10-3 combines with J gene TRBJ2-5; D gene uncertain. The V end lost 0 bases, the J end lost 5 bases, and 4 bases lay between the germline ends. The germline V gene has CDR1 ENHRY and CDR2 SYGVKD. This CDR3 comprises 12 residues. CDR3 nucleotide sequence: TGTGCCATCAGTGAGTCCCGGGAGACCCAGTACTTC. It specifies CAISESRETQYF.

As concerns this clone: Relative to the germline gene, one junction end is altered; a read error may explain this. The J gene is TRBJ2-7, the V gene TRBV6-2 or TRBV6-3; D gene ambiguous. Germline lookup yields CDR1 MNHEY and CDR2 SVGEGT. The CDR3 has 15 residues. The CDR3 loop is CASSFQAHFTYEQYF. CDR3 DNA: TGTGCTAGCAGCTTCCAGGCACACTTTACCTACGAGCAGTACTTC.

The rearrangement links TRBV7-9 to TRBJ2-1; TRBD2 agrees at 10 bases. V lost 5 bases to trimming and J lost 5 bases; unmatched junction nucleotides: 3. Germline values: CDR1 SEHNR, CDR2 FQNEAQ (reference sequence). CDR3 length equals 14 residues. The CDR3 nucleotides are TGTGCCAGCAGCCCCGGGACTAGCGACAATGAGCAGTTCTTC. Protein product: CASSPGTSDNEQFF.

The CDR3 loop is CATSDSRVRETQYF. CDR3 bases: TGTGCCACCAGTGATTCCAGGGTCCGAGAGACCCAGTACTTC. This chain connects TRBV24-1 to TRBJ2-5; the D gene is possibly TRBD1 (5 bases). The germline CDR1 and CDR2 sequences are KGHDR and SFDVKD. This CDR3 has 14 residues. Trimming shortened V by 2 bases and J by 4 bases, and 10 bases separated the two germline ends.

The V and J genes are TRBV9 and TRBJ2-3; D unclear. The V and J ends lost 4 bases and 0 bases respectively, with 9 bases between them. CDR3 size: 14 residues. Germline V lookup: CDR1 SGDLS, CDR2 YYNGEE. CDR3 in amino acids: CASSSRSSTDTQYF. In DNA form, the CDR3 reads TGTGCCAGCAGCTCCCGTTCCAGCACAGATACGCAGTATTTT.

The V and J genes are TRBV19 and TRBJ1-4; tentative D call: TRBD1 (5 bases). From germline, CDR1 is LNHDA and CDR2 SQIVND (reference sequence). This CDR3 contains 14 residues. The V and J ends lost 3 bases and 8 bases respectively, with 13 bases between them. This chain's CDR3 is CASSMGQGGEKLFF. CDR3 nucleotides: TGTGCCAGTAGTATGGGGCAGGGAGGCGAAAAACTGTTTTTT.

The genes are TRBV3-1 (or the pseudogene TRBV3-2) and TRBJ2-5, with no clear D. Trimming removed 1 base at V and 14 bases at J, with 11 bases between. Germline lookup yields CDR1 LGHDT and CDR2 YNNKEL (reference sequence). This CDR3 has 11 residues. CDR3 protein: CASSQGAARYF. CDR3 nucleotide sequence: TGTGCCAGCAGCCAAGGAGCTGCCCGATACTTC.

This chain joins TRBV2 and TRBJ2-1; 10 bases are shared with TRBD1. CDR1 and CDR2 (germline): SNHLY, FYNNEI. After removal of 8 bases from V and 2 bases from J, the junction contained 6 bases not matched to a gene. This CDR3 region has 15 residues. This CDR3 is CASSTGQGPYNEQFF. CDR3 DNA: TGTGCCAGCTCCACGGGACAGGGGCCCTACAATGAGCAGTTCTTC.

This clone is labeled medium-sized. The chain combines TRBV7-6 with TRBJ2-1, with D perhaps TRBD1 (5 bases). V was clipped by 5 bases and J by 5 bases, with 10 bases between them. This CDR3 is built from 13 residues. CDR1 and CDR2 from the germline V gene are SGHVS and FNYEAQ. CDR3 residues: CASSADTNNEQFF. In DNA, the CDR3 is TGTGCCAGCAGCGCGGACACCAACAATGAGCAGTTCTTC.

CDR3 region: CASSLLRGGTDTQYF. The CDR3 DNA follows: TGTGCCAGCAGCCTCTTACGGGGGGGCACAGATACGCAGTATTTT. The chain has TRBV7-2 and TRBJ2-3, with TRBD2 matching 7 bases. Germline CDR1 SGHTA, CDR2 FQGNSA. CDR3 length: 15 amino acids. The V gene end was trimmed by 5 bases and the J gene end by 1 base; junction bases not matched to a gene: 6.

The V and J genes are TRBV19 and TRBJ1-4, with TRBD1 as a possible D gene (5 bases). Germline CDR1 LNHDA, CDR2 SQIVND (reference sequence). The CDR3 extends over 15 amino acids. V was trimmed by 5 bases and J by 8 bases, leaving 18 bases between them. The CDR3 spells CASSLIGRGDEKLFF. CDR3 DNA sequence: TGTGCCAGTAGTCTGATAGGGAGGGGAGACGAAAAACTGTTTTTT.

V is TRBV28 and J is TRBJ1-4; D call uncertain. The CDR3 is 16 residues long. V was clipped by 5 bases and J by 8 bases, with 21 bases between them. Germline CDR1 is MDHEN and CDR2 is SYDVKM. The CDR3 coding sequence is TGTGCCAGCAGTCCCCTGTGGACTGAGTCCAGGGAAAAACTGTTTTTT. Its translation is CASSPLWTESREKLFF.

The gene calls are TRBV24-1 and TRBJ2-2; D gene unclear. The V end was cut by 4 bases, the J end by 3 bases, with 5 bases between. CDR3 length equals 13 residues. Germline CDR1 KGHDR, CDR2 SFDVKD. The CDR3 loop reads CATSEYDTGELFF. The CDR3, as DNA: TGTGCCACCAGTGAATATGACACCGGGGAGCTGTTTTTT.

The CDR3 loop is CASSIDFGQAILAKNIQYF. For the CDR3, the DNA is TGTGCCAGTAGTATAGATTTTGGACAGGCTATATTAGCCAAAAACATTCAGTACTTC. The rearrangement joins TRBV19 to TRBJ2-4; TRBD1 matches at 7 bases. Trimming removed 0 bases from V and 0 bases from J; junction bases left unmatched: 11. The CDR3 is made up of 19 amino acids. CDR1 LNHDA and CDR2 SQIVND come from the germline V gene (reference sequence).

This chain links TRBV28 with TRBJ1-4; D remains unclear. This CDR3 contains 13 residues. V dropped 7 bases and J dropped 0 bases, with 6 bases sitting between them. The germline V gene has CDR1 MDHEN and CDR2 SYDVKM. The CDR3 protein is CASKDSTNEKLFF. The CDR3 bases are TGTGCCAGCAAAGACTCAACTAATGAAAAACTGTTTTTT.

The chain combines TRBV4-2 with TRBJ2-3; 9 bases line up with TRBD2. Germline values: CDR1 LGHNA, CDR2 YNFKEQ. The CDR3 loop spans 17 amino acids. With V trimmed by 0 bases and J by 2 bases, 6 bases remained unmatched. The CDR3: CASSQDPPSGDTDTQYF. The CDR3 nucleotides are TGTGCCAGCAGCCAAGATCCCCCTAGCGGGGACACAGATACGCAGTATTTT.

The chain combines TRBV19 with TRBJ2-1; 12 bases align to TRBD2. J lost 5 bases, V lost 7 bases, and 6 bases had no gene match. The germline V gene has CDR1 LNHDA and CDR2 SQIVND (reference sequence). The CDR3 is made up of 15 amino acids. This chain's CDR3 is CASKPLAGGDNEQFF. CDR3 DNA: TGTGCCAGTAAGCCCCTAGCGGGGGGGGACAATGAGCAGTTCTTC.